Presented here are 23 T cell receptor beta chains from one specimen sequenced in a study of early T cells in non-severe SARS-CoV-2 infection. TCRdb reanalysed the 5' RACE reads using MiXCR and keeps one entry per CDR3 protein. This table holds about 39,000 distinct CDR3 sequences, less than 7% found once. The sequenced sample was whole blood, obtained at baseline. The receptors here all came from an adult who was a healthcare worker with PCR-confirmed SARS-CoV-2 infection or an uninfected control (not recorded which).

This clonotype was seen at least ten times. The chain recombines TRBV9 with TRBJ1-6; 7 bases are shared with TRBD1. The V gene end was trimmed by 4 bases and the J gene end by 14 bases; junction bases not matched to a gene: 9. This CDR3 comprises 13 residues. Germline V gene data show CDR1 as SGDLS and CDR2 as YYNGEE. DNA for the CDR3: TGTGCCAGCAGCCTTTCCGGGACAGAGTCCCTCCACTTT. Translated: CASSLSGTESLHF. The full variable domain, its missing parts supplied by reference TRBV9 and TRBJ1-6, is DSGVTQTPKHLITATGQRVTLRCSPRSGDLSVYWYQQSLDQGLQFLIQYYNGEERAKGNILERFSAQQFPDLHSELNLSSLELGDSALYFCASSLSGTESLHFGNGTRLTVT.

This clonotype was counted at least ten times. The genes are TRBV7-8 and TRBJ1-1; 8 bases are a match to TRBD1. CDR1 is SGHVS, CDR2 FQNEAQ, per germline. This CDR3 is 14 amino acids long. V trimming: 4 bases; J trimming: 7 bases; junction bases outside the gene matches: 8. The CDR3: CASSSSTGVNEAFF. CDR3 DNA: TGTGCCAGCAGCTCCTCGACAGGGGTTAATGAAGCTTTCTTT.

This clonotype was recorded a few times. The chain links TRBV7-2 to TRBJ2-3; 7 nucleotides match TRBD1. The CDR3 has 15 amino acids. Germline CDR1 SGHTA, CDR2 FQGNSA. Trimming at V came to 5 bases and at J to 2 bases, leaving 7 bases not matched to a gene. CDR3 amino acids: CASSAWDSPTDTQYF. In DNA, the CDR3 is TGTGCCAGCAGCGCTTGGGACAGTCCCACAGATACGCAGTATTTT.

This clonotype was recorded many times. The V gene is TRBV4-1, the J gene TRBJ1-1, with D possibly being TRBD1 (5 bases). Germline V lookup: CDR1 MGHRA, CDR2 YSYEKL. The CDR3 extends over 13 amino acids. Trimming stripped 8 bases from V and 4 bases from J, with 14 bases between. Here the CDR3 reads CASDMGPTTEAFF. DNA of the CDR3: TGCGCCAGCGACATGGGACCTACCACTGAAGCTTTCTTT.

In its sample, this clonotype was seen many times. The chain carries TRBV7-2 and TRBJ2-7, with D maybe TRBD1 (5 bases). The germline V gene has CDR1 SGHTA and CDR2 FQGNSA. The V gene lost 7 bases and the J gene lost 2 bases, with 12 bases spanning the gap. The CDR3 loop spans 13 amino acids. The CDR3 region has the DNA TGTGCCAGCACCACCAGGGAAACCTACGAGCAGTACTTC. It is translated as CASTTRETYEQYF.

The sample holds many counts of this clonotype. The chain combines TRBV5-5 with TRBJ2-3; no definite D call. This CDR3 has 15 amino acids. Germline V lookup: CDR1 SGHKS, CDR2 YYEKEE (reference sequence). V gave up 1 base and J gave up 1 base, with 10 bases separating them. The CDR3 protein is CASSLSPPRTDTQYF. The DNA of the CDR3 is TGTGCCAGCAGCTTGTCCCCCCCCCGCACAGATACGCAGTATTTT. Using reference TRBV5-5 and TRBJ2-3 for the parts outside the CDR3, the full variable domain is DAGVTQSPTHLIKTRGQQVTLRCSPISGHKSVSWYQQVLGQGPQFIFQYYEKEERGRGNFPDRFSARQFPNYSSELNVNALLLGDSALYLCASSLSPPRTDTQYFGPGTRLTVL.

This clonotype was seen ten or more times. The gene calls are TRBV19 and TRBJ1-6; TRBD1 might be the D (5 bases). Germline lookup yields CDR1 LNHDA and CDR2 SQIVND (reference sequence). The CDR3 contains 16 residues. V lost 5 bases and J lost 6, with 17 bases in between. As DNA, the CDR3 is TGTGCCAGTAGTCGCGACCCGGGGCCTAGTAATTCACCCCTCCACTTT. Translated: CASSRDPGPSNSPLHF.

This clonotype has more than one count but fewer than ten. The J gene is TRBJ1-1, the V gene TRBV7-9, with unresolved D. CDR3 size: 14 residues. V gave up 5 bases and J gave up 4 bases, with 14 bases separating them. CDR1 and CDR2 (germline): SEHNR, FQNEAQ (reference sequence). The CDR3 DNA sequence: TGTGCCAGCAGCCACGCGGCCTCTTCCACTGAAGCTTTCTTT. Its translation is CASSHAASSTEAFF.

This chain uses TRBV7-9 with TRBJ2-1; D call uncertain. V lost 4 bases and J 8 bases, leaving 21 bases between the germline ends. The V gene's germline CDR1 is SEHNR and CDR2 FQNEAQ (reference sequence). The CDR3 contains 16 residues. Written as DNA, the CDR3 is TGTGCCAGCAGCTCCACCGGGCTAGTTCTCTCCGATGAGCAGTTCTTC. Its protein product is CASSSTGLVLSDEQFF.

This clonotype was counted many times. This sequence joins TRBV6-5 and TRBJ2-1; 9 positions agree with TRBD2. The CDR3 has 19 amino acids. The trim removed 2 bases at V and 2 bases at J, leaving 13 bases unmatched. Germline-derived CDR1 and CDR2 are MNHEY and SVGAGI. CDR3 protein: CASSYNLASGRQTYNEQFF. CDR3 nucleotides: TGTGCCAGCAGTTACAACCTCGCGAGCGGGAGGCAAACCTACAATGAGCAGTTCTTC.

At least ten counts were recorded for this clonotype. The chain is built from TRBV9 and TRBJ1-1; a weak D match, TRBD1 (6 bases). Germline CDR1 reads SGDLS; CDR2 reads YYNGEE. The CDR3 length is 14 residues. Trimming removed 4 bases at V and 0 bases at J, with 10 bases between. In DNA, the CDR3 is TGTGCCAGCAGCCGGGGGCACATGAACACTGAAGCTTTCTTT. It encodes CASSRGHMNTEAFF.

This clonotype appeared a few times. The rearrangement links TRBV2 to TRBJ1-1; maybe TRBD1 (5 bases). The germline gives CDR1 SNHLY, CDR2 FYNNEI. CDR3 length equals 14 residues. V was clipped by 5 bases and J by 1 base, with 11 bases between them. In nucleotides, the CDR3 is TGTGCCAGCAGTAGGGACCACACGAACACTGAAGCTTTCTTT. It translates to CASSRDHTNTEAFF.

This clonotype was seen more than once but under ten times. This chain connects TRBV4-1 to TRBJ2-7; 9 bases are shared with TRBD1. V shed 3 bases, J shed 2 bases, and the junction held 11 bases outside the gene matches. The V gene's germline CDR1 is MGHRA and CDR2 YSYEKL. The CDR3 has 17 residues. CDR3 nucleotides: TGCGCCAGCAGCCATACGTACGCCGGGACAGGGCCCTACGAGCAGTACTTC. This sequence encodes CASSHTYAGTGPYEQYF.

This clonotype was observed at least ten times. V is TRBV18 and J is TRBJ2-3; D unresolved. CDR1 and CDR2 (germline): KGHSH, LQKENI. There are 12 residues in the CDR3. V lost 3 bases to trimming and J lost 2 bases, with 3 bases between them. The DNA of the CDR3 is TGTGCCAGCTCACCGGACACAGATACGCAGTATTTT. It yields the protein CASSPDTDTQYF. The complete variable domain, with remaining parts taken from reference TRBV18 and TRBJ2-3, reads NAGVMQNPRHLVRRRGQEARLRCSPMKGHSHVYWYRQLPEEGLKFMVYLQKENIIDESGMPKERFSAEFPKEGPSILRIQQVVRGDSAAYFCASSPDTDTQYFGPGTRLTVL.

This clonotype came up many times. V and J are TRBV12-3 or TRBV12-4 and TRBJ1-5; TRBD1 is a possible D gene (6 bases). CDR3 size: 15 residues. Trimming shortened V by 5 bases and J by 5 bases, and 16 bases separated the two germline ends. The CDR3 DNA reads as TGTGCCAGCAGTACATACAGGGCTGGGGATCAGCCCCAGCATTTT. Its protein product is CASSTYRAGDQPQHF.

This clonotype has at least ten counts. The chain couples TRBV20-1 to TRBJ2-7, with 7 positions matching TRBD1. The germline gives CDR1 DFQATT, CDR2 SNEGSKA (reference sequence). The V gene end was trimmed by 0 bases and the J gene end by 3 bases; junction bases not matched to a gene: 8. The CDR3 contains 15 residues. In DNA, the CDR3 is TGCAGTGCTAGAGATCCGGGACAGCCCCACTACGAGCAGTACTTC. Protein sequence: CSARDPGQPHYEQYF.

This clonotype was seen a handful of times. The rearrangement joins TRBV10-3 to TRBJ1-3, with D tentatively TRBD1 (5 bases). CDR3 size: 15 residues. Trimming removed 6 bases at V and 3 bases at J, with 15 bases between. The germline gives CDR1 ENHRY, CDR2 SYGVKD. The CDR3 DNA reads as TGTGCCATCAGGGGACCGGGGACGGGTGGAAACACCATATATTTT. Translation gives CAIRGPGTGGNTIYF.

This clonotype was found many times. The gene calls are TRBV11-2 and TRBJ1-2; D not resolved. The CDR3 runs to 12 residues. The germline CDR1 and CDR2 sequences are SGHAT and FQNNGV. V lost 5 bases and J lost 7, with 11 bases in between. The CDR3 nucleotides are TGTGCCAGCAGCCCTTTTTCGAGTGGCTACACCTTC. It yields the protein CASSPFSSGYTF.

This clonotype was detected ten times or more. The rearrangement links TRBV11-2 to TRBJ2-1; 11 bases align to TRBD2. The V gene end was trimmed by 4 bases and the J gene end by 9 bases; junction bases not matched to a gene: 8. Germline V gene sequence: CDR1 SGHAT, CDR2 FQNNGV. The CDR3 consists of 15 residues. The CDR3 spells CASSSGLAEPSEQFF. CDR3 DNA sequence: TGTGCCAGCAGCTCGGGACTAGCGGAACCCAGTGAGCAGTTCTTC.

This clonotype was recorded at least ten times. V usage is TRBV5-1 and J usage is TRBJ2-1; 9 bases are a match to TRBD1. CDR1 is SGHRS and CDR2 is YFSETQ in the germline V gene. V dropped 4 bases and J dropped 4; count of bases not matched to a gene: 9. The CDR3 runs 16 residues. DNA of the CDR3: TGCGCCAGCAGCCCACCGGGACAGGGAATTTACAATGAGCAGTTCTTC. As protein: CASSPPGQGIYNEQFF.

The chain uses TRBV6-2 or TRBV6-3 and TRBJ1-1; D is unresolved. V was cut by 5 bases and J by 0 bases, with 13 bases left in between. There are 15 residues in the CDR3. In germline, CDR1 is MNHEY, CDR2 SVGEGT. Here the CDR3 DNA reads TGTGCCAGCAGTCTAAAGGTAGGGATGAACACTGAAGCTTTCTTT. This sequence encodes CASSLKVGMNTEAFF.

This clonotype was picked up many times. The chain recombines TRBV11-2 with TRBJ2-7; TRBD2 agrees at 14 bases. CDR3 size: 14 residues. The germline V gene has CDR1 SGHAT and CDR2 FQNNGV. Trimming cost V 5 bases and J 7 bases; bases outside gene matches: 4. The CDR3 nucleotides read TGTGCCAGCAGCCGGACTAGCGGGAGGTTTGAGCAGTACTTC. Residues: CASSRTSGRFEQYF.

This clonotype has at least ten counts. The chain carries TRBV24-1 and TRBJ2-3; D perhaps matches TRBD2 (9 bases). This CDR3 is 20 amino acids long. V was clipped by 7 bases and J by 5 bases, with 33 bases between them. Germline CDR1 and CDR2: KGHDR and SFDVKD. This chain's CDR3 is CATRGPRTGSYSGSGDTQYF. CDR3 in DNA: TGTGCCACCAGGGGACCCCGGACAGGGAGTTATAGCGGGAGCGGAGATACGCAGTATTTT.